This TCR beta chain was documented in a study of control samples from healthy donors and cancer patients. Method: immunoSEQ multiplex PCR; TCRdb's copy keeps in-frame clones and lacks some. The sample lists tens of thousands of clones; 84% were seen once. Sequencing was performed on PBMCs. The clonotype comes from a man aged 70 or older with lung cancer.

The CDR3 here is CASSLKQGVGNEKLFF. The CDR3 DNA reads as TGTGCCAGCAGTTTGAAACAGGGGGTCGGAAACGAAAAACTGTTTTTT. The V and J genes are TRBV6-5 and TRBJ1-4; 8 bases line up with TRBD1. V lost 4 bases to trimming and J lost 8 bases; unmatched junction nucleotides: 12. CDR1 and CDR2 from the germline V gene are MNHEY and SVGAGI. This CDR3 comprises 16 residues.